This T cell receptor (beta chain) was sequenced for a study of cytomegalovirus exposure and HLA in healthy donors. Study-level background: Researchers found that roughly 80% of fewer than 450 genotyped donors fell within the Caucasian-associated ancestry cluster.

On this clone: No antigen is known for it.

J lost 0 bases, V lost 5 bases, and 3 bases had no gene match. This CDR3 spans 14 amino acids. Germline V gene sequence: CDR1 SEHNR, CDR2 FQNEAQ (reference sequence). A multiplex PCR was run with 60 Vbeta primers and 13 Jbeta primers. This table comes from immunoSEQ multiplex PCR, and its TCRdb copy is limited to in-frame clones, with some not included. The data contain about 190,000 clones, roughly an eighth of them singletons. Study observations and caveats: The likely explanation for a cluster of highly shared sequence variants was sequencing artifact. In a later analysis, DRB1 alleles had the most associated TCRs; HLA-C alleles the fewest. TCR beta sequences reportedly predicted most subjects' HLA-A and HLA-B alleles accurately.

Material for sequencing was PBMCs. This chain connects TRBV7-9 to TRBJ2-5, with 7 positions matching TRBD2. The TCR sequence derives from a man in his fifties in good health and CMV-seropositive. CDR3 DNA: TGTGCCAGCAGCGGGGGGAGGGACCAAGAGACCCAGTACTTC. Its translation: CASSGGRDQETQYF. Based on the CDR3 plus reference TRBV7-9 and TRBJ2-5, the full variable domain is DTGVSQNPRHKITKRGQNVTFRCDPISEHNRLYWYRQTLGQGPEFLTYFQNEAQLEKSRLLSDRFSAERPKGSFSTLEIQRTEQGDSAMYLCASSGGRDQETQYFGPGTRLLVL.